These T cell receptor beta chains were read from a single sample in a study of cytomegalovirus exposure and HLA in healthy donors. Clones were sequenced by immunoSEQ multiplex PCR, and TCRdb holds only the in-frame ones, with some missing. This table lists roughly 90,000 clones. The specimen sequenced was PBMCs. The receptors shown here come from a man aged 45-60 years in good health and CMV-seropositive. The CDR3 runs from the conserved cysteine through the conserved F or W. The D gene is left open where the match is weak.

v_call	j_call	d_call	cdr3_length	cdr3_nt	cdr3_aa
TRBV7-9	TRBJ1-2	.	13	TGTGCCAGCCGGGTCGAAAGTCTTTATGGCTACACCTTC	CASRVESLYGYTF
TRBV6-6	TRBJ1-4	TRBD1	14	TGTGCCAGCAGTTTCCGGGACAGGAATGAAAAACTGTTTTTT	CASSFRDRNEKLFF
TRBV6-1	TRBJ2-2	TRBD2	15	TGTGCCAGCAGGCCCAGCGGGAGGTGGACCGGGGAGCTGTTTTTT	CASRPSGRWTGELFF
TRBV29-1	TRBJ1-2	.	12	TGCAGCGTTGAGTGGGACACTTATGGCTACACCTTC	CSVEWDTYGYTF
TRBV5-1	TRBJ2-1	TRBD1	15	TGCGCCAGCAGCTCGGACAGGCCGACGGGAAATGAGCAGTTCTTC	CASSSDRPTGNEQFF
TRBV7-9	TRBJ2-1	TRBD2	16	TGTGCCAGCAGCTCGCGAGCGGGAGCCTCGAAGGATGAGCAGTTCTTC	CASSSRAGASKDEQFF
TRBV11-3	TRBJ1-2	.	15	TGTGCCAGCAGCTTAGGTCCCACGGGGGGCGTTGGCTACACCTTC	CASSLGPTGGVGYTF
TRBV6-5	TRBJ1-4	.	13	TGTGCCAGCAGTTACCGCACGGGAGAAAAACTGTTTTTT	CASSYRTGEKLFF
TRBV19	TRBJ2-2	.	14	TGTGCCAGTAGTATAACAGGGTTCACCGGGGAGCTGTTTTTT	CASSITGFTGELFF
TRBV5-6	TRBJ2-6	.	17	TGTGCCAGCAGTTCCGGGTCTGTCTTCTCTGGGGCCAACGTCCTGACTTTC	CASSSGSVFSGANVLTF
TRBV4-3	TRBJ1-4	.	14	TGCGCCAGCAGCCAAGATAGAAATAGTGAAAAACTGTTTTTT	CASSQDRNSEKLFF
TRBV4-2	TRBJ1-2	.	14	TGTGCCAGCAGTGCTGGCCGGAGAAACTATGGCTACACCTTC	CASSAGRRNYGYTF
TRBV29-1	TRBJ2-3	.	16	TGCAGCGTTGAAGCTGTACAGGGTGGGGGCACAGATACGCAGTATTTT	CSVEAVQGGGTDTQYF
TRBV7-3	TRBJ1-2	TRBD1	13	TGTGCCAGCAGCTACACACAGGGGCATGGCTACACCTTC	CASSYTQGHGYTF
TRBV6-1	TRBJ2-3	.	15	TGTGCCAGCAGTTTGATAGCGGCCCACACAGATACGCAGTATTTT	CASSLIAAHTDTQYF
TRBV6-1	TRBJ2-1	TRBD2	15	TGTGCCAGCAGTGTTCTAGCGGGAAACTACAATGAGCAGTTCTTC	CASSVLAGNYNEQFF
TRBV28	TRBJ1-5	TRBD1	13	TGTGCCAGCAGTAAGGACAGGGGTCAGCCCCAGCATTTT	CASSKDRGQPQHF
TRBV4-2	TRBJ2-7	TRBD2	16	TGTGCCAGCAGCCAAGACCGAGGGAGGGAGCCCTACGAGCAGTACTTC	CASSQDRGREPYEQYF
TRBV2	TRBJ2-6	.	14	TGTGCCAGCGGGAGCATCTCTGGGGCCAACGTCCTGACTTTC	CASGSISGANVLTF
TRBV29-1	TRBJ1-2	TRBD1	12	TGCAGCGTTGAGGACAGGGAAGGTGGCTACACCTTC	CSVEDREGGYTF
TRBV6-7	TRBJ2-1	.	16	TGTGCCAGCAGTAATTTAGCGGAAGCTCCCTACAATGAGCAGTTCTTC	CASSNLAEAPYNEQFF
TRBV7-9	TRBJ1-2	TRBD1	16	TGTGCCAGCAGCTCACGGGACAGACTGTCTAACTATGGCTACACCTTC	CASSSRDRLSNYGYTF
TRBV30	TRBJ2-3	.	12	TGTGCCTGGAGTGTACTCGCAGATACGCAGTATTTT	CAWSVLADTQYF
TRBV11-2	TRBJ2-2	.	15	TGTGCCAGCAGCTTTCGGACTTTAAACACCGGGGAGCTGTTTTTT	CASSFRTLNTGELFF
TRBV30	TRBJ1-2	.	13	TGTGCCTGGTCCCAGGGAAGTCTCGATGGCTACACCTTC	CAWSQGSLDGYTF
TRBV11-3	TRBJ2-7	.	14	TGTGCCAGCAGCCCAGGACAGTACTCCTACGAGCAGTACTTC	CASSPGQYSYEQYF
TRBV9	TRBJ2-2	.	15	TGTGCCAGCAGTGAAGACAGTACCCGGCACGGGGAGCTGTTTTTT	CASSEDSTRHGELFF
TRBV7-8	TRBJ1-5	.	18	TGTGCCAGCAGCTTACGGCAGAACCCCCGGGTGAGCAATCAGCCCCAGCATTTT	CASSLRQNPRVSNQPQHF
TRBV27	TRBJ2-1	.	15	TGTGCCAGCAGTTCCAGGGGTGCGGGAGAAGATGAGCAGTTCTTC	CASSSRGAGEDEQFF
TRBV5-1	TRBJ1-4	.	15	TGCGCCAGCAGCTTGGTCGGGGTCCCAAGGGAAAAACTGTTTTTT	CASSLVGVPREKLFF
TRBV30	TRBJ2-7	.	11	TGTGCCTGGAGCCAGGGTTACGAGCAGTACTTC	CAWSQGYEQYF
TRBV5-1	TRBJ1-1	.	13	TGCGCCAGCAGCTCGGGGACACTCACTGAAGCTTTCTTT	CASSSGTLTEAFF
TRBV18	TRBJ1-4	.	13	TGTGCCAGCTCACGGTTGGGCGACGAAAAACTGTTTTTT	CASSRLGDEKLFF
TRBV20-1	TRBJ2-3	.	11	TGCAGTGCACTACGGGGAGATACGCAGTATTTT	CSALRGDTQYF
TRBV15	TRBJ2-1	TRBD2	15	TGTGCCACCAGCTGGACTAGCGCCCTTTGGGATGAGCAGTTCTTC	CATSWTSALWDEQFF
TRBV30	TRBJ1-3	.	13	TGTGCCTGGAAGTTGGTGAGCGGAAACACCATATATTTT	CAWKLVSGNTIYF
TRBV7-2	TRBJ2-2	.	13	TGTGCCAGCACCCGAAGAGGACAGGGGGAGCTGTTTTTT	CASTRRGQGELFF
TRBV4-3	TRBJ2-3	TRBD2	18	TGCGCCAGCAGCCAAGATTTAATAGCGGGGACGCACACAGATACGCAGTATTTT	CASSQDLIAGTHTDTQYF
TRBV7-2	TRBJ2-4	TRBD2	16	TGTGCCAGCAGCTATGGGACTAGCGTAACCAAAAACATTCAGTACTTC	CASSYGTSVTKNIQYF
TRBV20-1	TRBJ2-7	.	11	TGCAGTGGCGGGTTGCACTACGAGCAGTACTTC	CSGGLHYEQYF
TRBV29-1	TRBJ2-3	TRBD1	15	TGCAGCGCCGCCGGGACAGGGGGTCGTACAGATACGCAGTATTTT	CSAAGTGGRTDTQYF
TRBV4-2	TRBJ2-1	TRBD1	15	TGTGCCAGCAGCCCCCGGGACAGGGGGTACAATGAGCAGTTCTTC	CASSPRDRGYNEQFF
TRBV5-1	TRBJ2-1	.	13	TGCGCCAGCAGCCTACTAGGAGGGAATGAGCAGTTCTTC	CASSLLGGNEQFF
TRBV7-9	TRBJ2-5	TRBD2	19	TGTGCCAGCAGCTTAGGAGGGAGGGGACTAGCGGGTTTCCAAGAGACCCAGTACTTC	CASSLGGRGLAGFQETQYF
TRBV19	TRBJ1-3	.	15	TGTGCCAGTAGTATGTTGGCAGGGACTGGAAACACCATATATTTT	CASSMLAGTGNTIYF
TRBV9	TRBJ2-5	TRBD2	15	TGTGCCAGCAGCGCGGGACTAGCGGGACAAGAGACCCAGTACTTC	CASSAGLAGQETQYF
TRBV7-2	TRBJ2-3	TRBD2	18	TGTGCCAGCAGCTTAGTTCCTAGCGGGAGAGGGGGCACAGATACGCAGTATTTT	CASSLVPSGRGGTDTQYF
TRBV6-1	TRBJ1-1	TRBD1	13	TGTGCCAGCAGTGGTGACAGGGACACTGAAGCTTTCTTT	CASSGDRDTEAFF
TRBV5-6	TRBJ1-1	.	12	TGTGCCAGCAGCCTGACGGGAACTGAAGCTTTCTTT	CASSLTGTEAFF
TRBV19	TRBJ1-5	TRBD1	15	TGTGCCAGTAGTATAATGACAGGGGGGAATCAGCCCCAGCATTTT	CASSIMTGGNQPQHF
TRBV9	TRBJ2-2	TRBD1	16	TGTGCCAGCAGCGCGACAGGGGTTTTAAACACCGGGGAGCTGTTTTTT	CASSATGVLNTGELFF
TRBV18	TRBJ1-1	TRBD1	14	TGTGCCAGCTCACCACGGGACAGGGTTTTTGTTGCTTTCTTT	CASSPRDRVFVAFF
TRBV10-3	TRBJ2-1	.	13	TGTGCCGTCTGGGAGCTTCGGTTGAATGAGCAGTTCTTC	CAVWELRLNEQFF
TRBV18	TRBJ2-5	.	13	TGTGCCAGCTCACCAGGGTTGGAGAAGACCCAGTACTTC	CASSPGLEKTQYF
TRBV19	TRBJ1-4	TRBD1	14	TGTGCCAGTAGTCCGCGGACAGGGGAAATGAAACTGTTTTTT	CASSPRTGEMKLFF
TRBV11-2	TRBJ2-3	TRBD2	15	TGTGCCAGCAGCTTAGCTCTAGCGGGACCAGATACGCAGTATTTT	CASSLALAGPDTQYF
TRBV18	TRBJ2-1	TRBD2	16	TGTGCCAGCTCTCCCGGTGGTAGCGGGAGATCAAATGAGCAGTTCTTC	CASSPGGSGRSNEQFF
TRBV5-6	TRBJ1-2	.	13	TGTGCCAGCAGCCGTGGGTCGTCGGGGGGCTACACCTTC	CASSRGSSGGYTF
TRBV27	TRBJ2-5	.	13	TGTGCCAGCAGTTGGGGGGAAAGGGAGACCCAGTACTTC	CASSWGERETQYF